This TCR beta chain appears in the sequencing data of a study of TIL therapy for anti-PD-1-resistant metastatic lung cancer. Study as a whole: Patients had a median age of 54 years (range roughly 38-75). Half of patients were current or former smokers. General study findings and limits: Compared with baseline intratumoral T cells, expanded TIL cultures were more clonal and less diverse (around 6% vs 30%).

The libraries were made with immunoSEQ v3. Sequencing depth was some 2 million read pairs for survey level, roughly 4.5-6.5 million for deep. The table came from immunoSEQ multiplex PCR; TCRdb's copy has only in-frame clones and leaves some out. The sample has approximately 97,000 clones, about 71% seen once. CDR3 length: 14 residues. The trim removed 10 bases at V and 4 bases at J, leaving 9 bases unmatched. Looked up from germline, CDR1 is MDHEN and CDR2 is SYDVKM. Comments on this clone: The antigen remains undetermined.

Time point reported: pre-treatment sample, taken before nivolumab and TIL therapy. Pleural nodules or supraclavicular lymph nodes made up most of the excised metastases sampled. This sample comprised tumor tissue, obtained at baseline. The genes are TRBV28 and TRBJ1-1; 10 bases agree with TRBD1. The source of this sequence is a person between 30 and 80 years old with non-small cell lung cancer. This CDR3 reads CATLTGGAFTEAFF. CDR3 sequence (DNA): TGTGCCACCCTGACAGGGGGCGCGTTCACTGAAGCTTTCTTT.